This T cell receptor (beta chain) was captured by sequencing in a study of shared clonotypes between healthy human individuals. On the study more broadly: CD4 naive and CD4 memory each took three plates per donor, while CD8 naive took two and CD8 memory one.

Several immunoSEQ plates received, in even portions, the genomic DNA of each subset. TCRdb's copy holds only in-frame clones and misses some; the assay was immunoSEQ multiplex PCR. The sample holds 2.3 million or so clones, 85% to 95% seen once. Comments on this clone: Its antigen is still unknown.

Broader study findings: Genetic and exposure-history diversity was limited by the small donor number. Naive subsets generally exceeded memory subsets in estimated richness.

The CDR3 runs to 17 residues. Germline-derived CDR1 and CDR2 are WSHSY and SAAADI. The V gene lost 6 bases and the J gene lost 2 bases, with 22 bases spanning the gap. The TCR comes from a man aged 18 to 29 in good health. Some clones in this sample may be carry-over from other donors' samples. The chain combines TRBV10-2 with TRBJ2-5; perhaps TRBD1 as D (6 bases). The sample consisted of naive CD4+ T cells from PBMCs. Subset denoted: CD45RA+ positively selected. Here the CDR3 DNA reads TGCGCCAGCAGAGAGGACAGCCACCGCGTCCGTCAAGAGACCCAGTACTTC. As protein: CASREDSHRVRQETQYF.